The rows below give T cell receptor beta chains drawn from one sample of a study of cytomegalovirus exposure and HLA in healthy donors. TCRdb keeps only in-frame clones here, not all; method: immunoSEQ multiplex PCR. The sample features 150,000 to 200,000 clones, with about 0.8% in its top ten. Sequenced input: PBMCs. The receptors originated from a woman younger than 35 in good health and CMV-seropositive. Each CDR3 is given with its conserved first and last residue. Each record gives: D gene, J gene, V gene, CDR3 protein, CDR3 DNA. The D gene is left open where the match is weak.

NA	TRBJ1-5	TRBV25-1	CASSGQVNQPQHF	TGTGCCAGCAGTGGACAGGTTAATCAGCCCCAGCATTTT
NA	TRBJ1-2	TRBV7-9	CASSLEDRYGYTF	TGTGCCAGCAGCTTAGAAGACAGATACGGCTACACCTTC
TRBD1	TRBJ1-1	TRBV30	CAASGTGLMNTEAFF	TGTGCTGCCTCCGGGACAGGTCTCATGAACACTGAAGCTTTCTTT
NA	TRBJ1-4	TRBV30	CAWSRVIATNEKLFF	TGTGCCTGGAGTCGGGTTATTGCAACTAATGAAAAACTGTTTTTT
NA	TRBJ2-3	TRBV4-3	CASSQDRGGTDTQYF	TGCGCCAGCAGCCAAGACAGGGGTGGCACAGATACGCAGTATTTT
NA	TRBJ1-1	TRBV4-1	CASSQPRTRVTEAFF	TGCGCCAGCAGCCAACCAAGGACAAGGGTGACTGAAGCTTTCTTT
NA	TRBJ2-3	TRBV29-1	CSATGEYPDTQYF	TGCAGCGCAACCGGAGAATACCCAGATACGCAGTATTTT
TRBD1	TRBJ2-7	TRBV6-6	CASSYSGQASSYEQYF	TGTGCCAGCAGTTACTCGGGACAGGCAAGCTCCTACGAGCAGTACTTC
NA	TRBJ1-2	TRBV4-1	CASSQGLNYGYTF	TGCGCCAGCAGCCAAGGACTGAATTATGGCTACACCTTC
TRBD2	TRBJ2-5	TRBV2	CASSTGLAGQETQYF	TGTGCCAGCAGTACGGGACTAGCGGGGCAAGAGACCCAGTACTTC
TRBD2	TRBJ2-1	TRBV6-9	CASNRTSGGNEQFF	TGTGCCAGCAATAGGACTAGCGGGGGAAATGAGCAGTTCTTC
NA	TRBJ1-1	TRBV9	CASSVGITGPNTEAFF	TGTGCCAGCAGCGTAGGAATAACAGGCCCCAACACTGAAGCTTTCTTT
NA	TRBJ2-7	TRBV6-4	CASSCSYEQYF	TGTGCCAGCAGCTGCTCCTACGAGCAGTACTTC
NA	TRBJ1-4	TRBV4-3	CASSQDGAANEKLFF	TGCGCCAGCAGCCAAGATGGCGCGGCTAATGAAAAACTGTTTTTT
TRBD1	TRBJ1-2	TRBV18	CASSLRTGGDYGYTF	TGTGCCAGCTCACTAAGGACAGGGGGCGACTATGGCTACACCTTC
NA	TRBJ1-6	TRBV27	CASSSIGSPLHF	TGTGCCAGCTCTAGCATTGGGTCACCCCTCCACTTT
NA	TRBJ1-2	TRBV5-4	CASSLAGEANYGYTF	TGTGCCAGCAGCCTAGCAGGGGAAGCTAACTATGGCTACACCTTC
NA	TRBJ2-1	TRBV2	CASRLMGQDEQFF	TGTGCCAGCAGATTAATGGGGCAGGATGAGCAGTTCTTC
TRBD1	TRBJ2-1	TRBV6-1	CASSEVTGGRNEQFF	TGTGCCAGCAGTGAAGTCACAGGGGGTCGGAATGAGCAGTTCTTC
TRBD1	TRBJ1-5	TRBV2	CASTKDRGSNQPQHF	TGTGCCAGCACTAAAGACAGGGGAAGCAATCAGCCCCAGCATTTT
NA	TRBJ2-7	TRBV30	CAWSARYLSRGYEQYF	TGTGCCTGGAGTGCTCGGTACTTGTCAAGGGGCTACGAGCAGTACTTC
TRBD2	TRBJ2-2	TRBV5-1	CASSSGTSGAVTGELFF	TGCGCCAGCAGCTCCGGGACTAGCGGGGCGGTCACCGGGGAGCTGTTTTTT
NA	TRBJ2-2	TRBV12-5	CASGLPTRRTGELFF	TGTGCTAGTGGTTTGCCGACTAGGCGCACCGGGGAGCTGTTTTTT
NA	TRBJ2-3	TRBV10-2	CASAGGTQYF	TGCGCCAGCGCTGGAGGTACGCAGTATTTT
NA	TRBJ2-3	TRBV5-1	CASSFTGEGDTQYF	TGCGCCAGCAGCTTTACGGGAGAAGGGGATACGCAGTATTTT
NA	TRBJ1-5	TRBV6-1	CASSDSQGDQPQHF	TGTGCCAGCAGTGATTCACAGGGTGATCAGCCCCAGCATTTT
NA	TRBJ1-1	TRBV11-3	CASSSGVNTEAFF	TGTGCCAGCAGTTCAGGGGTGAACACTGAAGCTTTCTTT
TRBD1	TRBJ1-1	TRBV7-9	CASSSPPGQGMGEAFF	TGTGCCAGCAGCTCCCCCCCCGGACAGGGAATGGGCGAAGCTTTCTTT
NA	TRBJ2-1	TRBV4-1	CASSQIDEQFF	TGCGCCAGCAGTCAAATCGATGAGCAGTTCTTC
TRBD2	TRBJ2-1	TRBV6-6	CASSYRLAGHNEQFF	TGTGCCAGCAGTTACCGACTAGCGGGACACAATGAGCAGTTCTTC
TRBD1	TRBJ2-1	TRBV19	CASSTGTAYNEQFF	TGTGCCAGTAGTACCGGGACAGCCTACAATGAGCAGTTCTTC
NA	TRBJ1-2	TRBV10-3	CAKRQDLNYGYTF	TGTGCCAAGCGACAGGACCTTAACTATGGCTACACCTTC
TRBD2	TRBJ2-1	TRBV4-2	CASSQASGRARNEQFF	TGTGCCAGCAGCCAAGCTAGCGGGAGGGCCCGAAATGAGCAGTTCTTC
NA	TRBJ1-3	TRBV15	CATSRGGLTGNTIYF	TGTGCCACCAGCAGAGGAGGATTAACTGGAAACACCATATATTTT
NA	TRBJ1-1	TRBV11-2	CASSFQEGTEAFF	TGTGCCAGCAGTTTCCAAGAGGGCACTGAAGCTTTCTTT
TRBD1	TRBJ1-1	TRBV18	CASSPNIYGTGGNTEAFF	TGTGCCAGCTCACCGAATATATACGGGACAGGGGGGAACACTGAAGCTTTCTTT
TRBD2	TRBJ2-5	TRBV30	CAWAGLSYETQYF	TGTGCCTGGGCGGGACTATCTTATGAGACCCAGTACTTC
TRBD1	TRBJ2-2	TRBV2	CASSGQGNGELFF	TGTGCCAGCTCTGGACAGGGGAACGGGGAGCTGTTTTTT
TRBD1	TRBJ1-2	TRBV11-2	CASSLTDREYGYTF	TGTGCCAGCAGCTTAACGGACAGGGAGTATGGCTACACCTTC
NA	TRBJ2-5	TRBV5-6	CASRSAGKRETQYF	TGTGCCAGTAGGTCGGCAGGGAAGAGAGAGACCCAGTACTTC
NA	TRBJ2-1	TRBV6-5	CASSYQHGNEQFF	TGTGCCAGCAGTTACCAACATGGCAATGAGCAGTTCTTC
NA	TRBJ2-2	TRBV4-3	CASSQGTGYTGELFF	TGCGCCAGCAGCCAAGGTACAGGTTACACCGGGGAGCTGTTTTTT
NA	TRBJ2-1	TRBV7-2	CASTTDRREEFF	TGTGCCAGCACCACCGACAGGCGCGAGGAGTTCTTC
NA	TRBJ1-3	TRBV7-2	CASSLGSAGNTIYF	TGTGCCAGCAGCTTAGGTAGCGCTGGAAACACCATATATTTT
TRBD1	TRBJ2-7	TRBV6-5	CASSLDRLYEQYF	TGTGCCAGCAGTTTGGACAGGCTGTACGAGCAGTACTTC
NA	TRBJ2-7	TRBV29-1	CSASVSSYEQYF	TGCAGCGCTTCCGTGAGCTCCTACGAGCAGTACTTC
NA	TRBJ2-3	TRBV29-1	CSAPLNTDTQYF	TGCAGCGCCCCACTGAACACAGATACGCAGTATTTT
TRBD1	TRBJ1-2	TRBV29-1	CSVERRDRGRANYGYTF	TGCAGCGTTGAAAGGCGGGACAGGGGTAGAGCTAACTATGGCTACACCTTC
TRBD1	TRBJ2-7	TRBV6-6	CASRETGTGLYEQYF	TGTGCCAGCAGGGAAACGGGGACAGGGTTGTACGAGCAGTACTTC
TRBD1	TRBJ2-7	TRBV2	CASSVQGAPYEQYF	TGTGCCAGCAGTGTCCAGGGGGCCCCCTACGAGCAGTACTTC
NA	TRBJ1-2	TRBV18	CASSPEKNYGYTF	TGTGCCAGCTCACCAGAGAAAAACTATGGCTACACCTTC
NA	TRBJ2-7	TRBV6-5	CASSRTGKREQYF	TGTGCCAGCAGCCGTACAGGGAAGAGGGAGCAGTACTTC
TRBD1	TRBJ2-7	TRBV10-1	CASSDETGALYEQYF	TGCGCCAGCAGTGATGAGACAGGGGCGTTATACGAGCAGTACTTC
TRBD1	TRBJ1-2	TRBV19	CASRGAGTANYGYTF	TGTGCCAGTAGAGGGGCAGGGACAGCTAACTATGGCTACACCTTC
TRBD2	TRBJ2-2	TRBV4-2	CASSQETSGGNTGELFF	TGTGCCAGCAGCCAAGAGACTAGCGGGGGTAACACCGGGGAGCTGTTTTTT
NA	TRBJ1-5	TRBV7-9	CASSLSGLSNQPQHF	TGTGCCAGCAGCTTATCAGGCCTTAGCAATCAGCCCCAGCATTTT
NA	TRBJ2-1	TRBV4-1	CASSHPTRDLGNEQFF	TGCGCCAGCAGCCACCCCACCCGGGACTTGGGCAATGAGCAGTTCTTC